This T cell receptor (beta chain) was captured by sequencing in a study of blood T cells in healthy people across ages. Regarding the study as a whole: The authors considered diversity estimates from one million T cells to be underestimates. The recorded TCR beta diversity per million T cells decreased in a roughly linear manner with age.

The CDR3 has 12 residues. Looked up from germline, CDR1 is SQVTM and CDR2 is ANQGSEA. V lost 6 bases and J lost 6; bases outside the gene matches: 6. This clonotype showed up just a few times. Its matching antigen is unknown. The donors, aged roughly 6 to 95, were healthy Caucasians from Russia. The sample, about 9.7 milliliters of peripheral blood, was drawn from each donor. Alongside a J-beta primer mix, a sample-barcoded 5' primer served in a second PCR lasting about 7 to 12 cycles. One entry per CDR3 protein, called by TCRdb with MiXCR from the 5' RACE reads. The data contain 1.8 million or so distinct CDR3 sequences, about two fifths of them singletons.

The chain links TRBV29-1 to TRBJ1-2, with 8 bases matching TRBD1. The origin of this receptor is a human donor in good health. The specimen sequenced was blood. CDR3 in DNA: TGCAGCGTCAAAACGACAGGGGATGGCTACACCTTC. Translated: CSVKTTGDGYTF. Variable domain in full (rest from reference TRBV29-1 and TRBJ1-2): SAVISQKPSRDICQRGTSLTIQCQVDSQVTMMFWYRQQPGQSLTLIATANQGSEATYESGFVIDKFPISRPNLTFSTLTVSNMSPEDSSIYLCSVKTTGDGYTFGSGTRLTVV.